Listed here is a single T cell receptor beta chain. There is no known antigen for this receptor. No much larger clone exists at a distance of one base, and base qualities are not known. A distance of 9 bases separates the germline ends of V and J, which lose 1 base and 2 bases respectively. CDR1 and CDR2 are drawn from the germline V gene: SGHNT, YENEEA. The CDR3 has 15 amino acids, counting the end cysteine and phenylalanine. The CDR3 DNA has 45 bases and is translated from base 1. The donors belonged to the validation cohort of 120 subjects, which was separate from the 666-subject first cohort. The data are from a study of cytomegalovirus exposure and HLA in healthy donors (dated by TCRdb to about 2017). Broadly, across the study: A later analysis indicated that the 90 to 150 validation repertoires were generated on the platform also employed for the 700 or so repertoires of the first cohort. The study aimed to test whether signatures of past pathogen exposure could be identified by cataloging public T cell receptors. A separate validation cohort of over a hundred different subjects was used in addition to the 666-subject first cohort. To predict cytomegalovirus infection status, the study combined high-throughput TCR immunosequencing, statistical association of individual TCRs with disease status, and machine learning. Results the study describes overall, beyond this receptor: According to the authors, the approach could potentially be generalized to other disease states and immunological phenotypes. Cytomegalovirus status was reported to be diagnosed by the classifier with high specificity and sensitivity in both the original and validation cohorts. All 130 or so repertoires were used to score co-occurrence in the validation cohort in a later analysis, because that analysis had no HLA typing for the cohort. A later analysis found that TCRs clustered in the first cohort also tended to co-occur in the roughly 120 validation repertoires, with roughly 95% of cluster scores above 0. Most TCR sequences were observed very rarely across donors, whereas some public TCRs were present in many individuals. In the study, around 150 TCR beta chains were listed as associated with cytomegalovirus. In vitro tests confirmed that a few of the cytomegalovirus-associated TCR beta chains recognize cytomegalovirus antigens.

The library was produced with the immunoSEQ multiplex PCR assay. Turning to the authors' computational methods: To diagnose cytomegalovirus status from the catalog of TCR beta chain sequences, a statistical classification framework was built. This is the immuneACCESS table as TCRdb keeps it, with only in-frame sequences that have V and J called. A part of the clones is gone; compared with another copy, unresolved V genes explain less than half, and the rest is unexplained. D and trimming come from the DNA, and the V and J calls and clone size come from that table. This sample lists 200,000 or so clones; roughly 82% were detected once. Around an eighth of the sample rests with the top ten.

The specimen sequenced was PBMCs. This chain is built from TRBV11-3 and TRBJ2-1, with no reliable assignment of the D segment. The source of this sequence is a woman between 25 and 40 years old in good health and CMV-seropositive. Here is the DNA: TGTGCCAGCAGCTTAGGTGACATAACCTACAATGAGCAGTTCTTC. Its translation reads: CASSLGDITYNEQFF.